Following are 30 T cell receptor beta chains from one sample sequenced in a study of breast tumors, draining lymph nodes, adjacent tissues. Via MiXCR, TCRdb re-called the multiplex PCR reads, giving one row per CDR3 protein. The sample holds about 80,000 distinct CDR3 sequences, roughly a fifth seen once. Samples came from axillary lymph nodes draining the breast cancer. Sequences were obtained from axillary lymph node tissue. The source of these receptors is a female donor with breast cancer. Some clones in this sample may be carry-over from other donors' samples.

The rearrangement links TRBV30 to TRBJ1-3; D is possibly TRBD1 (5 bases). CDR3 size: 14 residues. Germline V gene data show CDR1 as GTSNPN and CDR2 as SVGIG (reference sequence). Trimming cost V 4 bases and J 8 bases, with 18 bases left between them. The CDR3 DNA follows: TGTGCCTGGAATTTTGGACTTGGGGCGGACACCATATATTTT. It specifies CAWNFGLGADTIYF.

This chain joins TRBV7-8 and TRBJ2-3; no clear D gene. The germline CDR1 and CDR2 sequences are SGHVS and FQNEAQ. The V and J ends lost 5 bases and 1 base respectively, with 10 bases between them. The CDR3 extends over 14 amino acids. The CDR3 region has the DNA TGTGCCAGCAGCCCCTACACCGGCACAGATACGCAGTATTTT. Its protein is CASSPYTGTDTQYF. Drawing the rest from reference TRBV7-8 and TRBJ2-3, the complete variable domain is GAGVSQSPRYKVAKRGQDVALRCDPISGHVSLFWYQQALGQGPEFLTYFQNEAQLDKSGLPSDRFFAERPEGSVSTLKIQRTQQEDSAVYLCASSPYTGTDTQYFGPGTRLTVL.

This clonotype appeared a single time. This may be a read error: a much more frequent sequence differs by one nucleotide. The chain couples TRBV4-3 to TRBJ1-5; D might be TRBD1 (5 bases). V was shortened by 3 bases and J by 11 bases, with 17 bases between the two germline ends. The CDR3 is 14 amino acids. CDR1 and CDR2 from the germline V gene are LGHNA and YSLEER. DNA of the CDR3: TGCGCCAGCAGCCATGGGCGGCAGGGCTTATCCCAGCATTTT. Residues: CASSHGRQGLSQHF.

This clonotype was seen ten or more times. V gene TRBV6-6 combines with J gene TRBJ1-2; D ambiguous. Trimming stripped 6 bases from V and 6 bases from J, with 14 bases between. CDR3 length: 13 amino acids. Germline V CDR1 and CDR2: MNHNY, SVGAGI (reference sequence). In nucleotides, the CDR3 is TGTGCCAGCAGACTTACTTATGGGCATGGCTACACCTTC. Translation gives CASRLTYGHGYTF.

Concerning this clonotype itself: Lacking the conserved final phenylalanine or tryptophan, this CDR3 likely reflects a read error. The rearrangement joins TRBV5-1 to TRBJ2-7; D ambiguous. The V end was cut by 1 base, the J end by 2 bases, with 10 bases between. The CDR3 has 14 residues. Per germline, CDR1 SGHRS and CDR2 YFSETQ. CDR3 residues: CASSLTASTYEQYL. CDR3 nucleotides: TGCGCCAGCAGCTTGACCGCCAGCACCTACGAGCAGTACCTC.

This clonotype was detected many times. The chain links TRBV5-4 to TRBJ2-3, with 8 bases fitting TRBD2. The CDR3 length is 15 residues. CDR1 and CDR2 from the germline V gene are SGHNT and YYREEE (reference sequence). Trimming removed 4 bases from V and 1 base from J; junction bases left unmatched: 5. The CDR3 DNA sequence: TGTGCCAGCAGCACCACTAGCGGCCGCACAGATACGCAGTATTTT. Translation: CASSTTSGRTDTQYF.

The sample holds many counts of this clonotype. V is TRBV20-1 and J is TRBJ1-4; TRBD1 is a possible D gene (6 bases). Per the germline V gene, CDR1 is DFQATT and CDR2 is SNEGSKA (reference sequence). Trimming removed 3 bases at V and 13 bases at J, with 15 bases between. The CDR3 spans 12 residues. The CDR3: CSARLTGSGLFF. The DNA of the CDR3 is TGCAGTGCTAGGTTGACAGGCTCGGGACTGTTTTTT.

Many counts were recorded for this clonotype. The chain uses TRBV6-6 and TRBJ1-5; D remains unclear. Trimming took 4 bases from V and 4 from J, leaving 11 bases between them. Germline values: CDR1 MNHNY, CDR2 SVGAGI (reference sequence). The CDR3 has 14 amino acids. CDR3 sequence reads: CASSSGQSNQPQHF. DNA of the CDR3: TGTGCCAGCAGTTCTGGGCAGTCGAATCAGCCCCAGCATTTT.

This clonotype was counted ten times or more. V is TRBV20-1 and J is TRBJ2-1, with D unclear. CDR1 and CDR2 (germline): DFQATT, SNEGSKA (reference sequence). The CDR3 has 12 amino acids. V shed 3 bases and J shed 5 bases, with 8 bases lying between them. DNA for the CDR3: TGCAGTGCTAGTGAACCCCACAATGAGCAGTTCTTC. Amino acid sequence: CSASEPHNEQFF.

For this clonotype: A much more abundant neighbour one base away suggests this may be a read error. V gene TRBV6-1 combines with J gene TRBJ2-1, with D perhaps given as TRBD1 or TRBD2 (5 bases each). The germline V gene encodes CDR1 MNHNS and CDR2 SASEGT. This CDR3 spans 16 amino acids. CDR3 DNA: TGTGCCAACAGTGAAAGAGGGGCGATTTCCTACAATGAGCAGTTCTTC. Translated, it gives CANSERGAISYNEQFF.

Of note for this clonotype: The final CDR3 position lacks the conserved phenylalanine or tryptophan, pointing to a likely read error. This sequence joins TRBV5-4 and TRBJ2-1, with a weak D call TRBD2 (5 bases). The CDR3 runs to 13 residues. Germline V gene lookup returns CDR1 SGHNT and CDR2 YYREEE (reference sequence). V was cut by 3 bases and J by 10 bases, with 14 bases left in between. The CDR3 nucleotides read TGTGCCAGCAGCTGGTTGGGTAGCGCAGAGCAGTTCCTC. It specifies CASSWLGSAEQFL.

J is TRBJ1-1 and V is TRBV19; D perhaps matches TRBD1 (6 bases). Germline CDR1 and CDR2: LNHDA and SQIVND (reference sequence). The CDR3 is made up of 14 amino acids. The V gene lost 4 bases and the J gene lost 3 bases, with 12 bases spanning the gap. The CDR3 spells CASSTSGAYTEAFF. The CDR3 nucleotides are TGTGCCAGTAGTACGTCGGGGGCGTACACTGAAGCTTTCTTT.

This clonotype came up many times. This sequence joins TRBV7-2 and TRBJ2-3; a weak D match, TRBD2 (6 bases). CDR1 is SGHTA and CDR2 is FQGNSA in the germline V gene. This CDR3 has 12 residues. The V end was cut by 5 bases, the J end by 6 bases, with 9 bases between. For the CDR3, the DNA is TGTGCCAGCAGCCAGACTAGGGATACGCAGTATTTT. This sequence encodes CASSQTRDTQYF. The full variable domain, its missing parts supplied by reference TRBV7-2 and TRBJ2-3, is GAGVSQSPSNKVTEKGKDVELRCDPISGHTALYWYRQSLGQGLEFLIYFQGNSAPDKSGLPSDRFSAERTGGSVSTLTIQRTQQEDSAVYLCASSQTRDTQYFGPGTRLTVL.

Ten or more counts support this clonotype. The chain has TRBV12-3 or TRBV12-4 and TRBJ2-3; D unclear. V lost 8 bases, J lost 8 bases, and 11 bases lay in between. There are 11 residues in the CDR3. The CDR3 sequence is CASSDPVTQYF. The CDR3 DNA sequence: TGTGCCAGCTCTGATCCCGTTACGCAGTATTTT.

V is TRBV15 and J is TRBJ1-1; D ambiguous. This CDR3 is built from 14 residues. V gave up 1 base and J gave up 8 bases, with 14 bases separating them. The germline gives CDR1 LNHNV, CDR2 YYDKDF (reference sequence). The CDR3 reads CATSRGGLPGEAFF. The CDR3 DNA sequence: TGTGCCACCAGCAGAGGAGGACTCCCAGGAGAAGCTTTCTTT.

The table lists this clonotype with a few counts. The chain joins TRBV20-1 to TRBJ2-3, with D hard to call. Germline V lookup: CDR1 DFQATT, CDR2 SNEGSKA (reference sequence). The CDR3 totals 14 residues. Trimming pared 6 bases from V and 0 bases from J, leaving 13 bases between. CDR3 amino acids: CSANRGPSTDTQYF. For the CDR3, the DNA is TGCAGTGCCAACCGCGGACCCAGCACAGATACGCAGTATTTT.

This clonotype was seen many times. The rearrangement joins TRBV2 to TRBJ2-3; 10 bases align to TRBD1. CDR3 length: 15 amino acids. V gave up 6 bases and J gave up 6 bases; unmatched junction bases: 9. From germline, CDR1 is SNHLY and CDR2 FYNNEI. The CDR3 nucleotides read TGTGCCAGCAGCCGACAGGGGGCTATGTCGGATACGCAGTATTTT. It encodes CASSRQGAMSDTQYF.

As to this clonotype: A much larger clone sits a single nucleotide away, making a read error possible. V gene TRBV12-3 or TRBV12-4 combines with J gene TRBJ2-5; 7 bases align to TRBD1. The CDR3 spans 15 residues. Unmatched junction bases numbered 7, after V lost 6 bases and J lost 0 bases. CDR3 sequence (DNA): TGTGCCAGCAGCCCCCGGACAGGTGACCAAGAGACCCAGTACTTC. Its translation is CASSPRTGDQETQYF.

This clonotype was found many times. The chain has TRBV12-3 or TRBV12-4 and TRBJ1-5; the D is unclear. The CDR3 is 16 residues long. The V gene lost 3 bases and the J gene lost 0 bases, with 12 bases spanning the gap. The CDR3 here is CASSFSSGYSNQPQHF. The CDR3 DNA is TGTGCCAGCAGTTTCTCCTCGGGCTATAGCAATCAGCCCCAGCATTTT.

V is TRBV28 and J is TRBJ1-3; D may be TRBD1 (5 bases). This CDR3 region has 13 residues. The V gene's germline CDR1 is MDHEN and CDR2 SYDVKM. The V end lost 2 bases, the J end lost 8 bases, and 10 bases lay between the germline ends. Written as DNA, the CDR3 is TGTGCCAGCAGTTTAGGCAGGGAAGACACCATATATTTT. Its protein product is CASSLGREDTIYF.

The CDR3 DNA follows: TGCAGTACCAACGGGTATGAGCAGTTCTTC. It translates to CSTNGYEQFF. This chain links TRBV5-1 with TRBJ2-1; no clear D. Germline loops: CDR1 SGHRS, CDR2 YFSETQ. The CDR3 contains 10 residues. The variable domain in full, completed from reference TRBV5-1 and TRBJ2-1, reads KAGVTQTPRYLIKTRGQQVTLSCSPISGHRSVSWYQQTPGQGLQFLFEYFSETQRNKGNFPGRFSGRQFSNSRSEMNVSTLELGDSALYLCSTNGYEQFFGPGTRLTVL.

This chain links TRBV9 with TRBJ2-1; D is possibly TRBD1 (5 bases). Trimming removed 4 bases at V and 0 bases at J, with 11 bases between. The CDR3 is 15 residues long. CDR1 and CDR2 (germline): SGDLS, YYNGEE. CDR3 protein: CASSTDSLSYNEQFF. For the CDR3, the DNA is TGTGCCAGCAGCACTGACAGCCTCTCCTACAATGAGCAGTTCTTC.

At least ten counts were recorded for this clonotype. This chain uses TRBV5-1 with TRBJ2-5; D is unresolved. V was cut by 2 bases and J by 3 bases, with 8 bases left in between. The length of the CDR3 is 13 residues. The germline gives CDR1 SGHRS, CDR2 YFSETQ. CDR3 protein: CASSLTGEETQYF. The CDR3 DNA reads TGCGCCAGCAGCTTAACGGGTGAAGAGACCCAGTACTTC. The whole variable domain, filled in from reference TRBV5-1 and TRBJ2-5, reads KAGVTQTPRYLIKTRGQQVTLSCSPISGHRSVSWYQQTPGQGLQFLFEYFSETQRNKGNFPGRFSGRQFSNSRSEMNVSTLELGDSALYLCASSLTGEETQYFGPGTRLLVL.

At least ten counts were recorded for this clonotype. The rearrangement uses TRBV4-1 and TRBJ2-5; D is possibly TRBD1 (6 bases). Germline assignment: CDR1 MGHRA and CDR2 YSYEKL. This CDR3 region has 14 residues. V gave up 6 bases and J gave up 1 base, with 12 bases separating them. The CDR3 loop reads CASRQQGPQETQYF. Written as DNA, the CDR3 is TGCGCCAGCAGACAACAGGGCCCCCAAGAGACCCAGTACTTC.

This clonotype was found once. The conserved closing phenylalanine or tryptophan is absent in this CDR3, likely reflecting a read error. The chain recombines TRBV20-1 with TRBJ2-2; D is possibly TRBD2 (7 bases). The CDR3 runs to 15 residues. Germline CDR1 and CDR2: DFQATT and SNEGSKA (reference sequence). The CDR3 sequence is CSASGGGADTGGLFS. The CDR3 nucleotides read TGCAGTGCTAGCGGTGGGGGGGCGGACACCGGGGGGCTGTTTTCT.

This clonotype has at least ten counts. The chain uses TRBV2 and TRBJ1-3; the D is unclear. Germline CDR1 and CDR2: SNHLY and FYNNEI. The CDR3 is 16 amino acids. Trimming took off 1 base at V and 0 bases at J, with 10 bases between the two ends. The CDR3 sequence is CASSEGKEVSGNTIYF. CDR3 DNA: TGTGCCAGCAGTGAAGGAAAGGAAGTCTCTGGAAACACCATATATTTT.

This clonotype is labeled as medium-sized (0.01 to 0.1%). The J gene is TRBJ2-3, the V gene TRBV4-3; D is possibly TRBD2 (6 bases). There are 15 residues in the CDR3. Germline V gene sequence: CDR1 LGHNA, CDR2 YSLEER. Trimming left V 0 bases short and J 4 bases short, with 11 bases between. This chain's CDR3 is CASSQDTGAADTQYF. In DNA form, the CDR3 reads TGCGCCAGCAGCCAAGATACGGGAGCAGCAGATACGCAGTATTTT.

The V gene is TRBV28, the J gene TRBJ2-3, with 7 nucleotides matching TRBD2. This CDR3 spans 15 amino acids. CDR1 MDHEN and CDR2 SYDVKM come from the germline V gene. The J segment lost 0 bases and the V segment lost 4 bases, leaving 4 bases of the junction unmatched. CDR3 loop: CASSSGTTSTDTQYF. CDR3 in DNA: TGTGCCAGCAGTTCTGGGACTACCAGCACAGATACGCAGTATTTT.

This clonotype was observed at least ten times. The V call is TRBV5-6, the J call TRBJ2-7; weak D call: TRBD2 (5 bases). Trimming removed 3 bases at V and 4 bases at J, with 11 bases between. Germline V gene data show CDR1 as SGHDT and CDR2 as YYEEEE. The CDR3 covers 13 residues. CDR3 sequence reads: CASSSSPGYEQYF. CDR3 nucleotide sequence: TGTGCCAGCAGCTCAAGCCCGGGGTACGAGCAGTACTTC. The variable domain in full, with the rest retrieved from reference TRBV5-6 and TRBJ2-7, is DAGVTQSPTHLIKTRGQQVTLRCSPKSGHDTVSWYQQALGQGPQFIFQYYEEEERQRGNFPDRFSGHQFPNYSSELNVNALLLGDSALYLCASSSSPGYEQYFGPGTRLTVT.

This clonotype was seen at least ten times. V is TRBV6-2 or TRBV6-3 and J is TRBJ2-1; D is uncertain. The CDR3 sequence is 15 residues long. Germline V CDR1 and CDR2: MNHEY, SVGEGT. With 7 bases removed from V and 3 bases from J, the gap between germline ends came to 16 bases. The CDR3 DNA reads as TGTGCCAGCACAACCGGAATGGGTTTCTACAATGAGCAGTTCTTC. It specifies CASTTGMGFYNEQFF.